This TCR beta chain was documented in a study of blood T cell repertoires in COVID-19. Study as a whole: Material from acute and convalescent COVID-19 was sourced from the United States, Italy and Spain.

In the source study's methods: Reference gene primers were amplified, and this amplification served to estimate nucleated cell counts. Libraries were prepared by immunoSEQ multiplex PCR; TCRdb keeps only in-frame clonotypes and omits some of them. V and J calls and clone size are copied from that table; D and trimming were computed from the DNA. The data show roughly 70,000 clones, with 85% to 90% seen just once and 6% to 8% held by the top ten. Germline V gene data show CDR1 as SEHNR and CDR2 as FQNEAQ (reference sequence). The CDR3 extends over 17 amino acids. Trimming at V came to 5 bases and at J to 5 bases, leaving 11 bases not matched to a gene.

Sequencing was carried out using peripheral blood. The TCR originated in a woman of 80 years or more with active COVID-19. The V and J genes are TRBV7-9 and TRBJ2-7, with 14 bases lining up with TRBD2. Here the CDR3 DNA reads TGTGCCAGCAGCCGCGGACTAGCGGGAGGATTCGGCGACGAGCAGTACTTC. It encodes CASSRGLAGGFGDEQYF.